The present T cell receptor beta chain was sequenced within a study of CD8 T cells in ankylosing spondylitis. Study-wide points: Disease-linked clones were found to be CD8+ and relatively rare in peripheral blood. Both synovial fluid and blood in reactive arthritis had previously been reported to carry some motif variants.

This clonotype has a count of ten or more. Its target is not known. Germline assignment: CDR1 SGHRS and CDR2 YFSETQ. The CDR3 length is 17 residues. The ends were cut back, 0 bases at V and 0 bases at J, with 15 bases in the middle. Construction of TCR beta libraries was performed using quantitative 5'-RACE with molecular barcodes. In TCRdb, the 5' RACE reads were re-called with MiXCR into one record per CDR3 protein. The profile shows approximately 220,000 distinct CDR3 sequences, around a quarter of them singletons. The V call is TRBV5-1, the J call TRBJ1-2; D not certain. Sequenced sample: blood, either unsorted or a sorted T cell fraction (not recorded which). This sequence originates from a male donor with ankylosing spondylitis or in good health (not recorded which). CDR3 protein: CASSLVGGPQANYGYTF. In DNA form, the CDR3 reads TGCGCCAGCAGCTTGGTGGGTGGGCCTCAAGCTAACTATGGCTACACCTTC.